These 4 T cell receptor beta chains were all obtained from the same sample, sequenced in a study of metastatic and nonmetastatic thyroid tumors. TCRdb redid the clone calls on the PCR reads using MiXCR. The sample holds over 7,000 clones, over 12% seen once. Before thyroid surgery, none of the patients had received any treatment. Sequenced sample: blood. Receptor source: a female donor with papillary thyroid cancer or a benign thyroid nodule (not recorded which). Some clones in this sample may be carry-over from other donors' samples.

This clone qualifies as medium-sized. In the same sample, other DNA sequences code for this CDR3. V is TRBV5-1 and J is TRBJ1-2, with TRBD1 matching over 7 bases. V trimming: 4 bases; J trimming: 8 bases; junction bases outside the gene matches: 11. The CDR3 is 14 residues long. Germline V gene data show CDR1 as SGHRS and CDR2 as YFSETQ. For the CDR3, the DNA is TGCGCCAGCAGCACCCGGACAGGATCTGGAGGCTACACCTTC. Translating it yields CASSTRTGSGGYTF.

V usage is TRBV6-2 or TRBV6-3 and J usage is TRBJ2-1; TRBD1 is a possible D gene (6 bases). V was clipped by 2 bases and J by 3 bases, with 8 bases between them. The CDR3 contains 14 residues. The V gene's germline CDR1 is MNHEY and CDR2 SVGEGT. The CDR3 coding sequence is TGTGCCAGCAGTTACGGGGGCAGCTACAATGAGCAGTTCTTC. Its protein product is CASSYGGSYNEQFF.

This clone showed up many times. CDR3 DNA: TGTGCCAGCAGCCAAGGTAAGCGGGACAGAATTTATGGCTACACCTTC. This encodes CASSQGKRDRIYGYTF. The chain recombines TRBV3-1 with TRBJ1-2; TRBD1 agrees at 7 bases. V gave up 1 base and J gave up 5 bases; unmatched junction bases: 10. This CDR3 region has 16 residues. The germline V gene encodes CDR1 LGHDT and CDR2 YNNKEL (reference sequence).

The chain has TRBV5-1 and TRBJ2-7; 13 bases fit TRBD2. In germline, CDR1 is SGHRS, CDR2 YFSETQ. The CDR3 runs to 16 residues. V shed 3 bases, J shed 6 bases, and the junction held 9 bases outside the gene matches. DNA of the CDR3: TGCGCCAGCAGCTGGGGACTAGCGGGGAGGACGGGCGAGCAGTACTTC. Encoded protein: CASSWGLAGRTGEQYF.